This T cell receptor (beta chain) was sequenced during a study of shared clonotypes between healthy human individuals. Study at large: Contributing individuals were a couple of females and a few males aged 18 to 49. Study-level results: Memory subsets had estimated richness that was generally smaller than that of naive subsets.

Each subset's genomic DNA was shared equally among a number of immunoSEQ plates. The repertoire was sequenced with immunoSEQ multiplex PCR; TCRdb's copy has only in-frame clones and lacks some. The sample lists more than 150,000 clones, roughly 91% occurring once. As to this clone: Antigen: not known.

Germline V gives CDR1 KGHSH, CDR2 LQKENI. CDR3 length: 13 amino acids. Trimming removed 3 bases from V and 1 base from J, with 3 bases in between. The chain has TRBV18 and TRBJ2-2, with D uncertain. The sequence came from a woman in her 30s in good health. Sequencing used naive CD4+ T cells sorted from blood. As for subset: CD45RA+ positively selected. CDR3 sequence reads: CASSPGNTGELFF. The CDR3 DNA follows: TGTGCCAGCTCACCGGGGAACACCGGGGAGCTGTTTTTT.